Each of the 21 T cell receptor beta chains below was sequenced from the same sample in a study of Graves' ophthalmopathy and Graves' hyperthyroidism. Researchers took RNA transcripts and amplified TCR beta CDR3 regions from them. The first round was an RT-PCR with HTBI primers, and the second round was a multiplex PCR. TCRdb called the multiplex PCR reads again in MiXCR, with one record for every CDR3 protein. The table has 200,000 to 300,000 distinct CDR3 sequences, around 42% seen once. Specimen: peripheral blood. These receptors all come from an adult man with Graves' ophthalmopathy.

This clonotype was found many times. This chain's CDR3 is CSVEGGPGPQETQYF. Here the CDR3 DNA reads TGCAGCGTTGAAGGCGGTCCAGGCCCCCAAGAGACCCAGTACTTC. The rearrangement links TRBV29-1 to TRBJ2-5; D is uncertain. The CDR3 has 15 amino acids. Germline values: CDR1 SQVTM, CDR2 ANQGSEA. Trimming shortened V by 1 base and J by 1 base, and 13 bases separated the two germline ends.

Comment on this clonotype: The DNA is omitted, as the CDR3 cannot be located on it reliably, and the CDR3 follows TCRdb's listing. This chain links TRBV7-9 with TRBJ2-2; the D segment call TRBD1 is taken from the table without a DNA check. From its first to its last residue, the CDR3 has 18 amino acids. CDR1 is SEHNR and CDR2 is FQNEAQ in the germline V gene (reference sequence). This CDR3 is CASSLVRIRGRAPGSCFF.

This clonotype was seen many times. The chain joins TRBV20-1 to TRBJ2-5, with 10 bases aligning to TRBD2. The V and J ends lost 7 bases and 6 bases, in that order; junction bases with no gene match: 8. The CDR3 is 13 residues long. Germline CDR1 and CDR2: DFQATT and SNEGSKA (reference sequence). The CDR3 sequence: CSVHWTSGQTQYF. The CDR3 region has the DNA TGCAGTGTCCATTGGACTAGCGGACAGACCCAGTACTTC.

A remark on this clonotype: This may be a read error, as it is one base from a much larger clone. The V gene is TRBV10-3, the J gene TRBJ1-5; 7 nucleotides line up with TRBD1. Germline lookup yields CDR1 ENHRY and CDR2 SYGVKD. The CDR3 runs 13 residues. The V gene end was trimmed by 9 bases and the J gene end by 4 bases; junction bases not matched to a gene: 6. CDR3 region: CAIQNRGNQPQHF. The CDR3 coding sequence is TGTGCCATTCAGAACAGGGGAAATCAGCCCCAGCATTTT.

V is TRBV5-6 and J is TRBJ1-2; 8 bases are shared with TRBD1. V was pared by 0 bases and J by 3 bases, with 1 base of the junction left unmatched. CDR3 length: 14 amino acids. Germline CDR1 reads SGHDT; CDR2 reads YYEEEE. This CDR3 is CASSLDRGDYGYTF. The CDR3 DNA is TGTGCCAGCAGCTTGGACAGGGGGGACTATGGCTACACCTTC.

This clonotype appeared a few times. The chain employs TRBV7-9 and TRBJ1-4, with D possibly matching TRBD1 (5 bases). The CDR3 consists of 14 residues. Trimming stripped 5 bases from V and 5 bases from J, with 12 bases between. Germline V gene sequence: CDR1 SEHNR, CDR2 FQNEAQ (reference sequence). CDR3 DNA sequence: TGTGCCAGCAGCCCCGCAGGGAGGAATGAAAAACTGTTTTTT. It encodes CASSPAGRNEKLFF.

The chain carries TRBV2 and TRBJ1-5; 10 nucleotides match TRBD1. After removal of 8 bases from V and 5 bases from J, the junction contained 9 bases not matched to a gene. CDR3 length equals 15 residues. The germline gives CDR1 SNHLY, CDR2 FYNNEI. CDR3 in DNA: TGTGCCAGCGGAAAGGGACAGGGGATAGATCAGCCCCAGCATTTT. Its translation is CASGKGQGIDQPQHF.

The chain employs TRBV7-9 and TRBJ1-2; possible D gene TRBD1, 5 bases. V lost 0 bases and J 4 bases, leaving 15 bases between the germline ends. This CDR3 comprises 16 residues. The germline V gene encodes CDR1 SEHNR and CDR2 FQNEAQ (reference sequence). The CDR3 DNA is TGTGCCAGCAGCTTAGCCTACGTGGGGCGCGTCTATGGCTACACCTTC. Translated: CASSLAYVGRVYGYTF.

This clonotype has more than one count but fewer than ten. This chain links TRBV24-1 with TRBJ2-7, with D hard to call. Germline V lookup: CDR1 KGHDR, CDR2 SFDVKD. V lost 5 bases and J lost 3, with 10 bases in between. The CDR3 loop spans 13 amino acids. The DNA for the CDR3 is TGTGCCACCAGTGCCCAAGACGGCTACGAGCAGTACTTC. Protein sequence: CATSAQDGYEQYF.

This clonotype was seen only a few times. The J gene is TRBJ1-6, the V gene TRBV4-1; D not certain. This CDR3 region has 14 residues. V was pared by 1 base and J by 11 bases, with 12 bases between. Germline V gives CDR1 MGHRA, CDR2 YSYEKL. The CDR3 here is CASSQVRAMAPLHF. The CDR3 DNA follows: TGCGCCAGCAGCCAAGTAAGGGCGATGGCACCCCTCCACTTT.

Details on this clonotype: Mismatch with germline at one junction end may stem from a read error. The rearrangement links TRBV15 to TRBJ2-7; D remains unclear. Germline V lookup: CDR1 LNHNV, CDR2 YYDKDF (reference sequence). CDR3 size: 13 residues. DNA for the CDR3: TGTGCCACCAGCAGAGAGGTTAGGAACGAGCAGCACTTC. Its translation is CATSREVRNEQHF.

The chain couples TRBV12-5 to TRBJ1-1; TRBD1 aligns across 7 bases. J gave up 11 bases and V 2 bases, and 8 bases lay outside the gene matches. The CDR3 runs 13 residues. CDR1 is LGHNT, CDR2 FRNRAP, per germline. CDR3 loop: CASGLKGGIAAFF. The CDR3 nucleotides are TGTGCTAGTGGTTTGAAAGGGGGCATTGCGGCTTTCTTT.

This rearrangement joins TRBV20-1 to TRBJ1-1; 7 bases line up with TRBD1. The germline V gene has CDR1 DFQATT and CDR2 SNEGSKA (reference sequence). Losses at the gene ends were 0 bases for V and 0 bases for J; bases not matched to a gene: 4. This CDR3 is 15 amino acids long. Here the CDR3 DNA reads TGCAGTGCTAGAGAGGCAGGGGGTATGAACACTGAAGCTTTCTTT. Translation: CSAREAGGMNTEAFF.

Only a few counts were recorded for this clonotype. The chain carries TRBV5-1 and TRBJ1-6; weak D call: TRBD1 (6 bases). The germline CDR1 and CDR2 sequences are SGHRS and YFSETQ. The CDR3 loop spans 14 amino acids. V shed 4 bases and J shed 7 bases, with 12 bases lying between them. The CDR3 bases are TGCGCCAGCAGCCGGGACACCCCAAATTCACCCCTCCACTTT. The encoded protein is CASSRDTPNSPLHF.

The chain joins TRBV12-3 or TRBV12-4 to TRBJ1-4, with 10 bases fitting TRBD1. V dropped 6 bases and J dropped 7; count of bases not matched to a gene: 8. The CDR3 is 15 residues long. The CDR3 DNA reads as TGTGCCAGCAGCCGGGTGACAGGGGGCCGTGAAAAACTGTTTTTT. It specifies CASSRVTGGREKLFF.

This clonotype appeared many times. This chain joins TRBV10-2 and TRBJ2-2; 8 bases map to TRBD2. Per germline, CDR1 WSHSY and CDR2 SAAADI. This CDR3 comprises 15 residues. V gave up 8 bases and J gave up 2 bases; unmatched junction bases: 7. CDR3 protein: CASSGTRVNTGELFF. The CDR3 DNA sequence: TGCGCCAGCTCGGGGACTAGAGTAAACACCGGGGAGCTGTTTTTT.

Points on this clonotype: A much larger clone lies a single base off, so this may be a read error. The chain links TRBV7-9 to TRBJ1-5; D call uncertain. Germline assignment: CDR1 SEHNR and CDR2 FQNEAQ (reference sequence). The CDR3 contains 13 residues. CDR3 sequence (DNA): TGTGCCAGCGGCTTAGACGGGAATCAGCCCCAGCATTTT. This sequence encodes CASGLDGNQPQHF.

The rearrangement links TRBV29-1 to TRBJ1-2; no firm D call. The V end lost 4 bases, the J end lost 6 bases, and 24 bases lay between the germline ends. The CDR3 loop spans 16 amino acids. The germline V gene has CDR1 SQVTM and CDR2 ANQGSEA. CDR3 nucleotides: TGCAGCGTTGCCTCCCCAACAAGGGAAGTCTCGGATGGCTACACCTTC. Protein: CSVASPTREVSDGYTF.

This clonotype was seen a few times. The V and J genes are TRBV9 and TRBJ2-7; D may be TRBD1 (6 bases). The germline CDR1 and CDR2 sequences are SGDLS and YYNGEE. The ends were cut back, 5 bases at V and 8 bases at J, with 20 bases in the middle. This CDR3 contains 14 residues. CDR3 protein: CASSQTGPNAKQYF. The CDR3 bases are TGTGCCAGCAGTCAGACAGGCCCCAATGCTAAGCAGTACTTC.

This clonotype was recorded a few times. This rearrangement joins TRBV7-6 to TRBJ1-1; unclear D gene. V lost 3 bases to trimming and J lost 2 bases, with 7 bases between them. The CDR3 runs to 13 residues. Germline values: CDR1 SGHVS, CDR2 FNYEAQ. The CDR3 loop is CASSFSENTEAFF. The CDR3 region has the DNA TGTGCCAGCAGCTTCTCAGAAAACACTGAAGCTTTCTTT.

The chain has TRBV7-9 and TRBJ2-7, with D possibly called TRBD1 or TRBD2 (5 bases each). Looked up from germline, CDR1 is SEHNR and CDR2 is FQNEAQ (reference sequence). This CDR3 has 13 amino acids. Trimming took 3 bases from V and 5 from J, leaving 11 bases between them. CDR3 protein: CASSLGLADEQYF. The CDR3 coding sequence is TGTGCCAGCAGCTTGGGGCTAGCCGACGAGCAGTACTTC.